A selection of T cell receptor beta chains follows, all from one sample in a study of CD8+ T cells in alopecia areata. Measured with immunoSEQ multiplex PCR; TCRdb has only the in-frame clones, and not every one. The sample has 150,000 to 200,000 clones; roughly 60% are singletons. The sample in question was CD4+ T cells sorted from blood, obtained at week 24, from a patient treated with tofacitinib. These receptors originate from a human donor with alopecia areata. CDR3s include the opening cysteine and the closing phenylalanine or tryptophan. D genes are given only for firm matches. Clone sizes are given selectively: once, few, many, or a class where the clone is expanded.

j_call: TRBJ1-2; d_call: .; cdr3_length: 15; v_call: TRBV15; clone_size: few; cdr3_aa: CATSEGLPSNYGYTF; cdr3_nt: TGTGCCACCAGCGAGGGACTTCCCTCGAACTATGGCTACACCTTC
j_call: TRBJ1-1; d_call: .; cdr3_length: 14; v_call: TRBV2; clone_size: .; cdr3_aa: CASSRDVGNTVAFF; cdr3_nt: TGTGCCAGCAGTCGTGACGTTGGTAACACTGTAGCTTTCTTT
j_call: TRBJ1-1; d_call: TRBD1; cdr3_length: 10; v_call: TRBV7-9; clone_size: .; cdr3_aa: CASSLGTGEF; cdr3_nt: TGTGCCAGCAGCTTAGGGACAGGGGAATTT
j_call: TRBJ1-1; d_call: .; cdr3_length: 13; v_call: TRBV18; clone_size: .; cdr3_aa: CASSPDFGTEAFF; cdr3_nt: TGTGCCAGCTCACCGGATTTTGGCACTGAAGCTTTCTTT
j_call: TRBJ1-5; d_call: .; cdr3_length: 13; v_call: TRBV4-3; clone_size: .; cdr3_aa: CASSQTRGQPQHF; cdr3_nt: TGCGCCAGCAGCCAAACTCGAGGCCAGCCCCAGCATTTT
j_call: TRBJ2-1; d_call: TRBD1; cdr3_length: 15; v_call: TRBV18; clone_size: .; cdr3_aa: CASSLPQGRDNEQFF; cdr3_nt: TGTGCCAGCTCACTCCCACAGGGGCGAGACAATGAGCAGTTCTTC
j_call: TRBJ2-7; d_call: TRBD1; cdr3_length: 14; v_call: TRBV29-1; clone_size: few; cdr3_aa: CSVESRQGKVEQYF; cdr3_nt: TGCAGCGTTGAGTCGAGACAGGGGAAAGTCGAGCAGTACTTC
j_call: TRBJ2-7; d_call: TRBD1; cdr3_length: 13; v_call: TRBV18; clone_size: .; cdr3_aa: CASSEDRVGEQYF; cdr3_nt: TGTGCCAGCTCAGAAGACAGGGTAGGGGAGCAGTACTTC
j_call: TRBJ2-1; d_call: .; cdr3_length: 15; v_call: TRBV10-1; clone_size: .; cdr3_aa: CASSDRDRRLNEQFF; cdr3_nt: TGCGCCAGCAGTGACCGTGACAGGAGACTCAATGAGCAGTTCTTC
j_call: TRBJ2-1; d_call: TRBD2; cdr3_length: 15; v_call: TRBV5-6; clone_size: .; cdr3_aa: CASSSGLAGGLGQFF; cdr3_nt: TGTGCCAGCAGCTCGGGACTAGCGGGGGGGCTGGGTCAGTTCTTC
j_call: TRBJ1-2; d_call: .; cdr3_length: 12; v_call: TRBV10-3; clone_size: .; cdr3_aa: CAISPPAGGYTF; cdr3_nt: TGTGCCATCAGCCCACCGGCGGGGGGCTACACCTTC
j_call: TRBJ2-4; d_call: TRBD1; cdr3_length: 18; v_call: TRBV11-1; clone_size: few; cdr3_aa: CASRVLGQPVVWENIQYF; cdr3_nt: TGTGCCAGCCGTGTGCTGGGACAGCCGGTCGTATGGGAAAACATTCAGTACTTC
j_call: TRBJ2-7; d_call: .; cdr3_length: 15; v_call: TRBV4-3; clone_size: once; cdr3_aa: CASSQAQAGPYEQYF; cdr3_nt: TGCGCCAGCAGCCAAGCACAGGCGGGTCCCTACGAGCAGTACTTC
j_call: TRBJ1-2; d_call: TRBD1; cdr3_length: 18; v_call: TRBV5-1; clone_size: .; cdr3_aa: CASSLAGTGGDLSYGYTF; cdr3_nt: TGCGCCAGCAGCTTGGCCGGGACAGGGGGCGACTTGAGCTATGGCTACACCTTC
j_call: TRBJ2-2; d_call: TRBD1; cdr3_length: 13; v_call: TRBV30; clone_size: .; cdr3_aa: CACSGQGTGELFF; cdr3_nt: TGTGCCTGTTCGGGACAGGGCACCGGGGAGCTGTTTTTT
j_call: TRBJ2-2; d_call: TRBD2; cdr3_length: 14; v_call: TRBV29-1; clone_size: few; cdr3_aa: CSVERGGAVRELFF; cdr3_nt: TGCAGCGTTGAAAGGGGAGGGGCAGTCCGGGAGCTGTTTTTT
j_call: TRBJ2-6; d_call: .; cdr3_length: 13; v_call: TRBV6-5; clone_size: .; cdr3_aa: CASSGSGANVLTF; cdr3_nt: TGTGCCAGCAGCGGCTCTGGGGCCAACGTCCTGACTTTC
j_call: TRBJ1-6; d_call: TRBD1; cdr3_length: 13; v_call: TRBV7-9; clone_size: .; cdr3_aa: CASQTGDHSPLHF; cdr3_nt: TGTGCCAGTCAGACAGGGGATCATTCACCCCTCCACTTT
j_call: TRBJ2-7; d_call: TRBD2; cdr3_length: 13; v_call: TRBV18; clone_size: once; cdr3_aa: CASSPGREDEQYF; cdr3_nt: TGTGCCAGCTCACCAGGGCGGGAGGACGAGCAGTACTTC
j_call: TRBJ1-2; d_call: .; cdr3_length: 13; v_call: TRBV4-3; clone_size: few; cdr3_aa: CASSRQVEDGYTF; cdr3_nt: TGCGCCAGCAGCAGACAGGTCGAGGATGGCTACACCTTC
j_call: TRBJ1-2; d_call: TRBD1; cdr3_length: 13; v_call: TRBV30; clone_size: once; cdr3_aa: CAWRTWTGHGYTF; cdr3_nt: TGTGCCTGGAGAACCTGGACAGGGCATGGCTACACCTTC
j_call: TRBJ2-1; d_call: .; cdr3_length: 18; v_call: TRBV5-4; clone_size: .; cdr3_aa: CASSLGVGRVSSENEQFF; cdr3_nt: TGTGCCAGCAGCTTGGGGGTGGGCAGGGTATCTTCGGAGAATGAGCAGTTCTTC